This T cell receptor beta chain was captured in a study of blood T cell repertoires in COVID-19. Study-level information: Samples of COVID-19 (acute and convalescent) were obtained from the United States, Italy and Spain. PBMCs, B-cell-depleted T cells, or T cells provided the cDNA or gDNA that made up the material.

Authors' processing steps: The assay estimated nucleated cells by amplifying reference gene primers. Assay: immunoSEQ multiplex PCR; the TCRdb copy retains only in-frame clones and omits some. The V and J calls and the clone size are those of that table, but D and trimming were determined from the DNA. This sample yields over 150,000 clones, of which almost 85% are seen a single time; less than 3.5% belongs to the top ten. The junction had 12 bases not matched to a gene; V was cut back by 5 bases and J by 5 bases. There are 16 residues in the CDR3. Germline lookup yields CDR1 SGHVS and CDR2 FNYEAQ. This sequence joins TRBV7-6 and TRBJ2-7; 10 nucleotides align to TRBD2. The sequence was obtained from an elderly woman with COVID-19, enrolled during active disease. The sample taken for sequencing was peripheral blood. CDR3 loop: CASSPRLAGPTNEQYF. CDR3 in DNA: TGTGCCAGCAGCCCAAGACTAGCGGGCCCGACCAACGAGCAGTACTTC.